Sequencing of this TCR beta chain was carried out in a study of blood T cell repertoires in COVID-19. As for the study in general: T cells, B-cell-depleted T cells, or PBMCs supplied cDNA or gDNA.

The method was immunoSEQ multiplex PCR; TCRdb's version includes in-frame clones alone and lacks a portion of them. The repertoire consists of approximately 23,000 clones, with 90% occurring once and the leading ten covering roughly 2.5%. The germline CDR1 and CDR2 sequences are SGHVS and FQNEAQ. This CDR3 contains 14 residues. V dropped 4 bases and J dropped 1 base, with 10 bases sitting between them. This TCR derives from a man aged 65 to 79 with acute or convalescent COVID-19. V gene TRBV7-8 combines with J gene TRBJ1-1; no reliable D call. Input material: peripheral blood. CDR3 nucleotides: TGTGCCAGCAGCTACACGGGAGGGAACACTGAAGCTTTCTTT. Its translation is CASSYTGGNTEAFF.